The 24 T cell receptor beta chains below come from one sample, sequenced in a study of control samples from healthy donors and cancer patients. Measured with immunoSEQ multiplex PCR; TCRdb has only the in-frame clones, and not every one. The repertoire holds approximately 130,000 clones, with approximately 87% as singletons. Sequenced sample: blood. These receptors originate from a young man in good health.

The CDR3: CSASEGQGSYGYTF. CDR3 sequence (DNA): TGCAGTGCTAGTGAAGGACAGGGTAGCTATGGCTACACCTTC. This chain joins TRBV20-1 and TRBJ1-2, with 8 nucleotides matching TRBD1. The CDR3 is made up of 14 amino acids. With 3 bases clipped from V and 4 bases from J, the junction kept 7 bases outside the gene matches. CDR1 and CDR2 from the germline V gene are DFQATT and SNEGSKA (reference sequence).

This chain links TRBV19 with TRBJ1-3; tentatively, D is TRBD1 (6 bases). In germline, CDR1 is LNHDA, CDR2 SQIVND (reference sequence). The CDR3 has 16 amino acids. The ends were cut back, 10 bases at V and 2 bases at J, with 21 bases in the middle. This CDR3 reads CATRLTGLSTGNTIYF. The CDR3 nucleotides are TGTGCCACCAGACTAACAGGGTTGAGCACTGGAAACACCATATATTTT.

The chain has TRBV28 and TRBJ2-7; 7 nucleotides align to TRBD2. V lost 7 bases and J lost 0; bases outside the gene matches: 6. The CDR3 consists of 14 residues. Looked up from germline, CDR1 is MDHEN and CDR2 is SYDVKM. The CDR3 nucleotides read TGTGCCAGCATTACCGGGGGGTCCTCCTACGAGCAGTACTTC. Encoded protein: CASITGGSSYEQYF.

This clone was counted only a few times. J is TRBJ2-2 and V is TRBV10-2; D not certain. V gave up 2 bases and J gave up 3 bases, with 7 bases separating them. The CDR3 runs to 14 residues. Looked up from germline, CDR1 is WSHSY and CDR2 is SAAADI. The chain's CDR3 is CASSEEVYTGELFF. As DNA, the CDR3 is TGCGCCAGCAGTGAGGAAGTATACACCGGGGAGCTGTTTTTT.

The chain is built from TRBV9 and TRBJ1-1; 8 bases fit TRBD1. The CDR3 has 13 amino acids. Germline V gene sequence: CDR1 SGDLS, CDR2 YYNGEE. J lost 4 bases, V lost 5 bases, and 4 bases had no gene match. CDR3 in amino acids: CASSTGGGTEAFF. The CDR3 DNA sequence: TGTGCCAGCAGTACAGGGGGAGGCACTGAAGCTTTCTTT.

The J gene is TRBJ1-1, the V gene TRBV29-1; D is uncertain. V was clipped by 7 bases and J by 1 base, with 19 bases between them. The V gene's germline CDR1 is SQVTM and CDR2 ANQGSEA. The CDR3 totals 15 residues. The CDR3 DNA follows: TGCAGCGCCGGCGTCCGTGGTTCATCGAACACTGAAGCTTTCTTT. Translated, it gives CSAGVRGSSNTEAFF.

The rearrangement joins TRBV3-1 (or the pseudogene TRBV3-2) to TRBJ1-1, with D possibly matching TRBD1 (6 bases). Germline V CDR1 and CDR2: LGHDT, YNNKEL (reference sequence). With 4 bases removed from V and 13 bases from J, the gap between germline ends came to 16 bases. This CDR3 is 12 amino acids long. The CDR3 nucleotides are TGTGCCAGCAGCCTGGGGGGGGCAGGGCGTTTCTTT. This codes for CASSLGGAGRFF.

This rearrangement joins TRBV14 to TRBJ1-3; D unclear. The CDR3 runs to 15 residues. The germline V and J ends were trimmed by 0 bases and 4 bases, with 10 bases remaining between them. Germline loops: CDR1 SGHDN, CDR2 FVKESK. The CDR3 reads CASSQDPAVGNTIYF. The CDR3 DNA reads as TGTGCCAGCAGCCAAGATCCGGCAGTCGGAAACACCATATATTTT.

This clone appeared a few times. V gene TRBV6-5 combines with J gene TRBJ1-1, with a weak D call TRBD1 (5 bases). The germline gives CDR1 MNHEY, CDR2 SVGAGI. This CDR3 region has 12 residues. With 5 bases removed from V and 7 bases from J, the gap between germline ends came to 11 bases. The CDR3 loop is CASSPLGGEAFF. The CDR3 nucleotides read TGTGCCAGCAGTCCTTTGGGGGGTGAAGCTTTCTTT.

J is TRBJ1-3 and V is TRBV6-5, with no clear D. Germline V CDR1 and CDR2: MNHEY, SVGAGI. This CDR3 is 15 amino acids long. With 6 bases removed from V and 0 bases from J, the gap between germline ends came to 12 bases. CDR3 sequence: CASRLTWTSGNTIYF. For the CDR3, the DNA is TGTGCCAGCAGGCTAACATGGACCTCTGGAAACACCATATATTTT.

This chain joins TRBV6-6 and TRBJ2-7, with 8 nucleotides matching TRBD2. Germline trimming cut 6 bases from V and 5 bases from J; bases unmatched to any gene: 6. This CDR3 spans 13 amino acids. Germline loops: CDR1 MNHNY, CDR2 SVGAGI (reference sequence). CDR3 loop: CASRDGGVHEQYV. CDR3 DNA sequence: TGTGCCAGCAGGGACGGGGGGGTTCACGAGCAGTACGTC.

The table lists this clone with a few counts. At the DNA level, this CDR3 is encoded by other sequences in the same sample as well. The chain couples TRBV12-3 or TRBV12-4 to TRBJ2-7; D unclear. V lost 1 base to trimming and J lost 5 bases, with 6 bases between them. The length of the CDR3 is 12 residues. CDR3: CASSLGWNEQYF. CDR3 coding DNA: TGTGCCAGCAGTTTAGGGTGGAACGAGCAGTACTTC.

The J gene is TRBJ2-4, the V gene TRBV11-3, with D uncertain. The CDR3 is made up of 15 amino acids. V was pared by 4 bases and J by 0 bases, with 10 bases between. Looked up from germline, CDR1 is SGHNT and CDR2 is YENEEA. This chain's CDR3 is CASSSQGLAKNIQYF. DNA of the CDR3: TGTGCCAGCAGCTCCCAAGGGTTAGCCAAAAACATTCAGTACTTC.

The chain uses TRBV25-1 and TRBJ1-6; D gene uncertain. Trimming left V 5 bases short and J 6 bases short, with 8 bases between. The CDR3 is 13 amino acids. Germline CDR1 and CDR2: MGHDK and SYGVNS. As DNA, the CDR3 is TGTGCCAGCAGTCCGGCAGGTAATTCACCCCTCCACTTT. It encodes CASSPAGNSPLHF. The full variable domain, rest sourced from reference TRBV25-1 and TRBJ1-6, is EADIYQTPRYLVIGTGKKITLECSQTMGHDKMYWYQQDPGMELHLIHYSYGVNSTEKGDLSSESTVSRIRTEHFPLTLESARPSHTSQYLCASSPAGNSPLHFGNGTRLTVT.

The CDR3 protein is CASSHSRPPYNEQFF. CDR3 sequence (DNA): TGTGCCAGCAGCCATTCAAGGCCCCCCTACAATGAGCAGTTCTTC. The chain uses TRBV27 and TRBJ2-1; the D is unclear. Germline V gives CDR1 MNHEY, CDR2 SMNVEV (reference sequence). The CDR3 is made up of 15 amino acids. Between the trimmed V and J ends, which lost 6 bases and 2 bases, there was a span of 14 bases.

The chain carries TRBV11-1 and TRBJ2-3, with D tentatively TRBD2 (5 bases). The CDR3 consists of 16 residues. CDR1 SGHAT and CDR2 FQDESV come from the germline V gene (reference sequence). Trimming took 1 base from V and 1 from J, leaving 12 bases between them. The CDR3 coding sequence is TGTGCCAGCAGCTTAGGCCGGGAACTGGGCACAGATACGCAGTATTTT. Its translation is CASSLGRELGTDTQYF.

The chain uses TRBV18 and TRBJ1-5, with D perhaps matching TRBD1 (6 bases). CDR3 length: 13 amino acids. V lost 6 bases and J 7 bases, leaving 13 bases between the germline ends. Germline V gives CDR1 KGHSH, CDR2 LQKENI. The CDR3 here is CASSPGVGQPQHF. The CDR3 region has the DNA TGTGCCAGCTCCCCAGGGGTCGGCCAGCCCCAGCATTTT.

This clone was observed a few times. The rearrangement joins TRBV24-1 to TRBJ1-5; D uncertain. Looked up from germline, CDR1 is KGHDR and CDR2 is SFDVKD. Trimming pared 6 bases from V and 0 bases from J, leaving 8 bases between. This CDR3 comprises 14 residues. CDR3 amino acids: CATSPHSSNQPQHF. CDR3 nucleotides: TGTGCCACCAGTCCTCACTCTAGCAATCAGCCCCAGCATTTT.

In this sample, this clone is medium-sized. The CDR3: CASRRLMDANSPLHF. CDR3 DNA sequence: TGCGCCAGCAGGAGGTTAATGGACGCCAATTCACCCCTCCACTTT. This chain uses TRBV5-1 with TRBJ1-6; no reliable D call. This CDR3 comprises 15 residues. Germline V gives CDR1 SGHRS, CDR2 YFSETQ. Trimming cost V 5 bases and J 7 bases, with 16 bases left between them.

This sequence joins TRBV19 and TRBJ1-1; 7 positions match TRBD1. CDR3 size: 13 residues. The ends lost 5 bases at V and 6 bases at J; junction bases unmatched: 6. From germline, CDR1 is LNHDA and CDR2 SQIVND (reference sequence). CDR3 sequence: CASSDRARAEAFF. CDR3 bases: TGTGCCAGTAGTGACAGGGCAAGAGCTGAAGCTTTCTTT.

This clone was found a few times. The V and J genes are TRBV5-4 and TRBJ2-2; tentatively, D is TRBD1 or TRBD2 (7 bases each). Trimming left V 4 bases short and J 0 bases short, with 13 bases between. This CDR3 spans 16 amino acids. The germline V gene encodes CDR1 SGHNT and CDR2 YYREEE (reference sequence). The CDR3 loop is CASSPGGQANTGELFF. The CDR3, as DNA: TGTGCCAGCAGCCCGGGAGGACAGGCGAACACCGGGGAGCTGTTTTTT.

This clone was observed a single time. CDR3 residues: CASSQDPPDSGNTIYF. The CDR3 DNA follows: TGCGCCAGCAGCCAAGATCCGCCAGACTCTGGAAACACCATATATTTT. V usage is TRBV4-1 and J usage is TRBJ1-3; unclear D gene. The CDR3 has 16 amino acids. Trimming pared 0 bases from V and 0 bases from J, leaving 9 bases between. Germline V gene sequence: CDR1 MGHRA, CDR2 YSYEKL.

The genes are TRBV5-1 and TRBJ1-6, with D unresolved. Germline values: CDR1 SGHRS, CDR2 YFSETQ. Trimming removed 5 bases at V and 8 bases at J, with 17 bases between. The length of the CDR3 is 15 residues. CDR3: CASRERLSGDSPLHF. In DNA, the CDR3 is TGCGCCAGCAGGGAGAGGCTAAGCGGGGATTCACCCCTCCACTTT.

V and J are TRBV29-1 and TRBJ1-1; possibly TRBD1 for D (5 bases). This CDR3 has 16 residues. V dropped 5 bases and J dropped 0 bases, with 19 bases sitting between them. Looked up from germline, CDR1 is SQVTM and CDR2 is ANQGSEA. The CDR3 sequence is CSVFPQVSLVNTEAFF. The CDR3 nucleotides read TGCAGCGTTTTTCCACAGGTCAGTCTTGTGAACACTGAAGCTTTCTTT.